This passage covers 15 T cell receptor beta chains from one sample sequenced in a study of T cell responses to AZD1222 COVID-19 vaccine. The protocol was immunoSEQ multiplex PCR, while the TCRdb copy is restricted to in-frame clones and leaves out a portion. There are 140,000 or so clones in the sample; 88% occur only once, and around 3% lies in the top ten. Specimen: peripheral blood, collected on day 0 of AZD1222 vaccination. These receptors came from an adult in good health.

The chain employs TRBV28 and TRBJ2-7; D may be TRBD1 (6 bases). The CDR3 covers 14 residues. Trimming took 3 bases from V and 3 from J, leaving 12 bases between them. Per the germline V gene, CDR1 is MDHEN and CDR2 is SYDVKM. Here the CDR3 reads CASSFFGRGYEQYF. CDR3 sequence (DNA): TGTGCCAGCAGTTTTTTCGGCAGGGGCTACGAGCAGTACTTC. Complete variable domain (other parts from reference TRBV28 and TRBJ2-7): DVKVTQSSRYLVKRTGEKVFLECVQDMDHENMFWYRQDPGLGLRLIYFSYDVKMKEKGDIPEGYSVSREKKERFSLILESASTNQTSMYLCASSFFGRGYEQYFGPGTRLTVT.

The chain carries TRBV6-6 and TRBJ2-7; TRBD1 matches at 8 bases. The J segment lost 6 bases and the V segment lost 5 bases, leaving 15 bases of the junction unmatched. CDR1 MNHNY and CDR2 SVGAGI come from the germline V gene (reference sequence). This CDR3 has 16 amino acids. CDR3 nucleotide sequence: TGTGCCAGCAGTCGAACTCGCGGGACAGGTTTTGCCGAGCAGTACTTC. It is translated as CASSRTRGTGFAEQYF.

The chain employs TRBV15 and TRBJ1-1, with D maybe TRBD1 (5 bases). The CDR3 is 14 residues long. The V gene lost 0 bases and the J gene lost 4 bases, with 9 bases spanning the gap. Germline V gene lookup returns CDR1 LNHNV and CDR2 YYDKDF (reference sequence). Here the CDR3 reads CATSRESGFTEAFF. In DNA form, the CDR3 reads TGTGCCACCAGCAGAGAGTCAGGGTTCACTGAAGCTTTCTTT.

The rearrangement joins TRBV7-3 to TRBJ2-2, with TRBD2 identical over 8 bases. Germline lookup yields CDR1 SGHTA and CDR2 FQGTGA. Unmatched junction bases numbered 14, after V lost 5 bases and J lost 6 bases. CDR3 length: 17 residues. CDR3 sequence (DNA): TGTGCCAGCAGCGAAGCGGGGGCGGACGGCCCCTCCGGGGAGCTGTTTTTT. It is translated as CASSEAGADGPSGELFF.

The V call is TRBV19, the J call TRBJ2-7, with D perhaps TRBD2 (7 bases). CDR3 length: 13 residues. Trimming cost V 4 bases and J 9 bases, with 16 bases left between them. Germline CDR1 and CDR2: LNHDA and SQIVND (reference sequence). The CDR3 sequence: CASSRGGQQVQYF. CDR3 nucleotide sequence: TGTGCCAGTAGTAGGGGGGGACAACAGGTGCAGTACTTC.

This chain uses TRBV29-1 with TRBJ1-1; no definite D call. The CDR3 spans 17 residues. Germline-derived CDR1 and CDR2 are SQVTM and ANQGSEA. Trimming shortened V by 4 bases and J by 6 bases, and 27 bases separated the two germline ends. CDR3 sequence: CSVVGQDLAPVSSEAFF. CDR3 nucleotide sequence: TGCAGCGTTGTAGGCCAAGACCTCGCCCCCGTCAGCTCTGAAGCTTTCTTT.

This chain uses TRBV7-9 with TRBJ1-6; D is ambiguous. V lost 6 bases and J lost 7, with 13 bases in between. The CDR3 runs 14 residues. The germline V gene has CDR1 SEHNR and CDR2 FQNEAQ (reference sequence). DNA for the CDR3: TGTGCCAGCAGTTCGACCCCGTCCAATTCACCCCTCCACTTT. Translated: CASSSTPSNSPLHF.

This clone was counted once. V usage is TRBV30 and J usage is TRBJ2-5; 9 bases map to TRBD1. The CDR3 extends over 15 amino acids. Trimming cost V 5 bases and J 5 bases; bases outside gene matches: 12. Germline CDR1 GTSNPN, CDR2 SVGIG (reference sequence). CDR3 bases: TGTGCCTGGTGCATGGGACAGGGTAATTCGGAGACCCAGTACTTC. Its protein is CAWCMGQGNSETQYF. Variable domain in full (rest from reference TRBV30 and TRBJ2-5): SQTIHQWPATLVQPVGSPLSLECTVEGTSNPNLYWYRQAAGRGLQLLFYSVGIGQISSEVPQNLSASRPQDRQFILSSKKLLLSDSGFYLCAWCMGQGNSETQYFGPGTRLLVL.

The chain employs TRBV7-9 and TRBJ2-7; D possibly corresponds to TRBD1 (5 bases). Germline CDR1 and CDR2: SEHNR and FQNEAQ (reference sequence). Trimming took off 2 bases at V and 3 bases at J, with 23 bases between the two ends. There are 18 residues in the CDR3. The CDR3 DNA reads TGTGCCAGCAGCTTATCCCGGCTCGACAGAGATGACTTCTACGAGCAGTACTTC. Amino acids: CASSLSRLDRDDFYEQYF.

The chain is built from TRBV2 and TRBJ1-3, with unresolved D. The ends were cut back, 7 bases at V and 11 bases at J, with 18 bases in the middle. The CDR3 length is 13 residues. CDR1 is SNHLY, CDR2 FYNNEI, per germline. This CDR3 reads CASTGDIEKPIYF. In DNA form, the CDR3 reads TGTGCCAGCACTGGAGACATCGAGAAGCCCATATATTTT.

The chain is built from TRBV2 and TRBJ1-2; 7 bases fit TRBD1. The V gene end was trimmed by 2 bases and the J gene end by 8 bases; junction bases not matched to a gene: 11. The CDR3 totals 15 residues. CDR1 is SNHLY, CDR2 FYNNEI, per germline. The CDR3 sequence: CASSEMLRQGAGYTF. CDR3 coding DNA: TGTGCCAGCAGTGAAATGTTGAGACAGGGTGCCGGCTACACCTTC.

This clone appeared a single time. The chain carries TRBV29-1 and TRBJ2-6, with a weak D call TRBD1 (6 bases). The CDR3 runs 15 residues. V was trimmed by 6 bases and J by 4 bases, leaving 16 bases between them. Germline lookup yields CDR1 SQVTM and CDR2 ANQGSEA. DNA of the CDR3: TGCAGCGTCGGGGCGACAGGCCCGGGGGCCAACGTCCTGACTTTC. It yields the protein CSVGATGPGANVLTF.

The genes are TRBV27 and TRBJ2-7; D is perhaps TRBD2 (5 bases). V lost 7 bases, J lost 2 bases, and 18 bases lay in between. Germline V CDR1 and CDR2: MNHEY, SMNVEV (reference sequence). The CDR3 has 15 amino acids. DNA for the CDR3: TGTGCCAGCAACAAACATTCGGGGAAGACCTACGAGCAGTACTTC. Translation gives CASNKHSGKTYEQYF.

V and J are TRBV4-1 and TRBJ2-7; 10 bases are shared with TRBD1. The CDR3 extends over 14 amino acids. The germline CDR1 and CDR2 sequences are MGHRA and YSYEKL. With V trimmed by 1 base and J by 5 bases, 2 bases remained unmatched. The CDR3 DNA follows: TGCGCCAGCAGCCAAGGGACAGGGGGGAACGAGCAGTACTTC. Its translation is CASSQGTGGNEQYF.

In DNA, the CDR3 is TGTGCCAGCAGCTCATTAGCGGGAGAAGAGACCCAGTACTTC. This codes for CASSSLAGEETQYF. The chain links TRBV5-4 to TRBJ2-5, with 9 bases aligning to TRBD2. Germline assignment: CDR1 SGHNT and CDR2 YYREEE (reference sequence). Trimming at V came to 3 bases and at J to 3 bases, leaving 3 bases not matched to a gene. The CDR3 extends over 14 amino acids. The variable domain in full, completed from reference TRBV5-4 and TRBJ2-5, reads ETGVTQSPTHLIKTRGQQVTLRCSSQSGHNTVSWYQQALGQGPQFIFQYYREEENGRGNFPPRFSGLQFPNYSSELNVNALELDDSALYLCASSSLAGEETQYFGPGTRLLVL.